This is a list of T cell receptor beta chains from one sample in a study of graft-versus-host responses after intestinal transplantation. Sequencing was performed with immunoSEQ multiplex PCR; in TCRdb, only in-frame clones are kept and a portion is missing. The sample lists 100,000 to 120,000 clones, 93% seen once, with 0.4% to 0.55% in the top ten. These TCRs' antigens remain unknown. The sequenced sample was unstimulated CD8+ T cells sorted from spleen or lymph node cells, obtained before intestinal transplant. All receptors come from a human donor who received an intestinal transplant. Each CDR3 is given with its conserved first and last residue. D genes are given only for firm matches. Clone size appears in some rows only: once, few, many, or a class for an expanded clone.

len: 15; abundance: .; v_gene: TRBV5-4; d_gene: .; j_gene: TRBJ2-7; CDR3nt: TGTGCCAGCAGCCGGAGCGGGTCCCTTGTCGACGAGCAGTACTTC; CDR3aa: CASSRSGSLVDEQYF
len: 13; abundance: .; v_gene: TRBV5-1; d_gene: .; j_gene: TRBJ2-2; CDR3nt: TGCGCCAGCAGCTTAGAGGGTGGCGGGGAGCTGTTTTTT; CDR3aa: CASSLEGGGELFF
len: 11; abundance: once; v_gene: TRBV7-9; d_gene: .; j_gene: TRBJ2-7; CDR3nt: TGTGCCAGCAGCCGTAACTACGAGCAGTACTTC; CDR3aa: CASSRNYEQYF
len: 17; abundance: .; v_gene: TRBV4-1; d_gene: TRBD2; j_gene: TRBJ2-1; CDR3nt: TGCGCCAGCAGCCAGCTTCTAGCGGGAGGGCCGTGGGATGAGCAGTTCTTC; CDR3aa: CASSQLLAGGPWDEQFF
len: 13; abundance: .; v_gene: TRBV27; d_gene: TRBD2; j_gene: TRBJ2-7; CDR3nt: TGTGCCAGCAGACTAGCGGGAGACTACGAGCAGTACTTC; CDR3aa: CASRLAGDYEQYF
len: 13; abundance: .; v_gene: TRBV29-1; d_gene: TRBD1; j_gene: TRBJ2-7; CDR3nt: TGCAGCGTTTACCCACAGGGGGCCTACGAGCAGTACTTC; CDR3aa: CSVYPQGAYEQYF
len: 17; abundance: .; v_gene: TRBV9; d_gene: TRBD2; j_gene: TRBJ2-3; CDR3nt: TGTGCCAGCAGCGACCCCCGCGGGAGGGACCGCTCAGATACGCAGTATTTT; CDR3aa: CASSDPRGRDRSDTQYF
len: 14; abundance: .; v_gene: TRBV29-1; d_gene: .; j_gene: TRBJ2-7; CDR3nt: TGCAGCGTTGAGGGGGGGACAGAGACCTACGAGCAGTACTTC; CDR3aa: CSVEGGTETYEQYF
len: 14; abundance: .; v_gene: TRBV30; d_gene: TRBD2; j_gene: TRBJ2-1; CDR3nt: TGTGCCTGGAGCAAGGCCGGCGGGAGAAATGAGCAGTTCTTC; CDR3aa: CAWSKAGGRNEQFF
len: 15; abundance: .; v_gene: TRBV29-1; d_gene: TRBD1; j_gene: TRBJ2-7; CDR3nt: TGCAGCGCCGGACAGGGGGCCGGGGGGTTCTACGAGCAGTACTTC; CDR3aa: CSAGQGAGGFYEQYF
len: 13; abundance: few; v_gene: TRBV28; d_gene: .; j_gene: TRBJ2-2; CDR3nt: TGTGCCAGCAGACGAGTAGGTCCCGGGGAGCTGTTTTTT; CDR3aa: CASRRVGPGELFF
len: 12; abundance: few; v_gene: TRBV7-9; d_gene: .; j_gene: TRBJ1-1; CDR3nt: TGTGCCAGCAGGTCCGGAAGGGTTGAAGCTTTCTTT; CDR3aa: CASRSGRVEAFF
len: 16; abundance: once; v_gene: TRBV19; d_gene: .; j_gene: TRBJ1-2; CDR3nt: TGTGCCAGTAGAACACCCCCGGGGTTGGGGAGCTATGGCTACACCTTC; CDR3aa: CASRTPPGLGSYGYTF
len: 15; abundance: .; v_gene: TRBV7-9; d_gene: .; j_gene: TRBJ2-7; CDR3nt: TGTGCCAGCAGCCCCGAAGGTTTTAGCTCCTACGAGCAGTACTTC; CDR3aa: CASSPEGFSSYEQYF
len: 15; abundance: .; v_gene: TRBV27; d_gene: TRBD2; j_gene: TRBJ2-1; CDR3nt: TGTGCCAGCAGTTTATATCTAGCGGGAGGCAATGAGCAGTTCTTC; CDR3aa: CASSLYLAGGNEQFF
len: 15; abundance: .; v_gene: TRBV14; d_gene: .; j_gene: TRBJ2-7; CDR3nt: TGTGCCAGCAGCCAAAACCGGCAGCTAACCTACGAGCAGTACTTC; CDR3aa: CASSQNRQLTYEQYF
len: 16; abundance: few; v_gene: TRBV7-9; d_gene: .; j_gene: TRBJ2-7; CDR3nt: TGTGCCAGCAGCTTCCGACCGGGAGAATTTATTGGCGAGCAGTACTTC; CDR3aa: CASSFRPGEFIGEQYF
len: 15; abundance: .; v_gene: TRBV5-1; d_gene: TRBD1; j_gene: TRBJ1-1; CDR3nt: TGCGCCAGCAGCTTGGGACAGGGACTCAACACTGAAGCTTTCTTT; CDR3aa: CASSLGQGLNTEAFF